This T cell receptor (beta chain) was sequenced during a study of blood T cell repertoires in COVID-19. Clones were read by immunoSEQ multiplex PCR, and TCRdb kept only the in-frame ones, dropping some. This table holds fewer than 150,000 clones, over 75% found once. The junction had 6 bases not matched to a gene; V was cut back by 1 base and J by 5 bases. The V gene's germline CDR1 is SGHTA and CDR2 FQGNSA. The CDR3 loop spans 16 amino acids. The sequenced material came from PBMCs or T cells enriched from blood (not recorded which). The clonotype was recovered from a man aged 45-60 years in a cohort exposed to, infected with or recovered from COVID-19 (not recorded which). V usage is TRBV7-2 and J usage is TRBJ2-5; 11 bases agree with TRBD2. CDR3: CASSLGASGGLETQYF. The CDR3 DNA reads TGTGCCAGCAGCTTAGGGGCTAGCGGGGGGCTGGAGACCCAGTACTTC.